This TCR beta chain was obtained from a study of blood T cell repertoires in COVID-19. Study background: Collection of acute and convalescent COVID-19 samples took place in the United States, Italy and Spain. Sources were T cells, B-cell-depleted T cells, or PBMCs; the material itself was cDNA or gDNA.

The CDR3 has 15 amino acids. Per germline, CDR1 LNHDA and CDR2 SQIVND (reference sequence). With 1 base removed from V and 0 bases from J, the gap between germline ends came to 7 bases. This clone showed up just once. As originally analysed: Counts of nucleated cells, estimated from reference gene primer amplification, were obtained. Clones were sequenced by immunoSEQ multiplex PCR, and TCRdb holds only the in-frame ones, with some missing. V, J and clone size reflect that table, while D and trimming were determined from the DNA. The sample lists about 130,000 clones, 79% occurring once. Sequencing input: peripheral blood. The chain is built from TRBV19 and TRBJ2-1, with D unclear. This receptor was taken from a man in his forties with active or convalescent COVID-19. The DNA for the CDR3 is TGTGCCAGTAGTATAGGGGCTACCTCCTACAATGAGCAGTTCTTC. It encodes CASSIGATSYNEQFF.